This T cell receptor beta chain was sequenced during a study of T-cell memory formation after mild COVID-19. Study-wide results and limits: There were some responding clones in pre-infection memory, which suggested that cross-reactive memory had joined.

5'RACE, which relied on constant-segment primers, yielded TCR alpha and TCR beta cDNA libraries carrying sample barcodes and UMIs. TCRdb used MiXCR to reprocess the 5' RACE reads, holding one entry per CDR3 protein. The table shows roughly 300,000 distinct CDR3 sequences, with roughly 13% occurring only once. Comments on this clonotype: Its specificity is not known.

Germline V gives CDR1 ENHRY, CDR2 SYGVKD. CDR3 length equals 16 residues. Trimming took 6 bases from V and 0 from J; bases not matched to a gene: 9. Input material: PBMCs or a T cell subset sorted from them (not recorded which). This chain connects TRBV10-3 to TRBJ2-7; 9 bases line up with TRBD1. This clonotype originated in a man between 18 and 35 years old who had mild COVID-19 (a few samples of this study predate the infection). Cell type and time point are not known. Here the CDR3 DNA reads TGTGCCATCAGGGGACAGGGTACGGGGCACTCCTACGAGCAGTACTTC. It encodes CAIRGQGTGHSYEQYF.